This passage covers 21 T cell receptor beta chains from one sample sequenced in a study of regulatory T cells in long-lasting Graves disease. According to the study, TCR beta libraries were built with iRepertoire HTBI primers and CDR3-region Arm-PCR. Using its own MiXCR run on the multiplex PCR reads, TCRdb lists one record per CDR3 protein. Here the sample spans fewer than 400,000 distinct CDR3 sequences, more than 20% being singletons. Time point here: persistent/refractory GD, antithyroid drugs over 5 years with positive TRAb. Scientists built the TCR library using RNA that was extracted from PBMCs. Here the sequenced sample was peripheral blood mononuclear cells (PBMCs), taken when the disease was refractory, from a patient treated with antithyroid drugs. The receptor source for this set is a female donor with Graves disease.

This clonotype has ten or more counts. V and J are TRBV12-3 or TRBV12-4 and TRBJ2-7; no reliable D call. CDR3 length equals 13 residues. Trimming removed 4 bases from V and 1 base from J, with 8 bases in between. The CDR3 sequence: CASSSDPSYEQYF. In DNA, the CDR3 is TGTGCCAGCAGTTCCGACCCATCCTACGAGCAGTACTTC.

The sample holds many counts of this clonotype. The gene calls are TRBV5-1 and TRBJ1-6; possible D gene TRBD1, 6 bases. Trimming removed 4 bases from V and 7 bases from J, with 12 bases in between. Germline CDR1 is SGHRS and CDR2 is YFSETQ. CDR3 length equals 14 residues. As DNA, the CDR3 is TGCGCCAGCAGCGCCGGGACAACCAATTCACCCCTCCACTTT. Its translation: CASSAGTTNSPLHF.

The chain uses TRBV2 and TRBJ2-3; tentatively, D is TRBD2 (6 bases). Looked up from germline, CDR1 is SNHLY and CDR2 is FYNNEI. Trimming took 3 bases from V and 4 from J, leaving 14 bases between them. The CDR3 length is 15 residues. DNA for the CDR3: TGTGCCAGCAGTGATATGGGGGAGGTGGCAGATACGCAGTATTTT. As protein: CASSDMGEVADTQYF. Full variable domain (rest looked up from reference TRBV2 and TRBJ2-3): EPEVTQTPSHQVTQMGQEVILRCVPISNHLYFYWYRQILGQKVEFLVSFYNNEISEKSEIFDDQFSVERPDGSNFTLKIRSTKLEDSAMYFCASSDMGEVADTQYFGPGTRLTVL.

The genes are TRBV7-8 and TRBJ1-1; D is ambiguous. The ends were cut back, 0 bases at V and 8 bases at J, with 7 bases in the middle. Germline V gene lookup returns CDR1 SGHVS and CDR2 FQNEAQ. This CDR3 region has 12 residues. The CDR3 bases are TGTGCCAGCAGCTTAGCGCGTTCGGAAGCTTTCTTT. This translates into CASSLARSEAFF.

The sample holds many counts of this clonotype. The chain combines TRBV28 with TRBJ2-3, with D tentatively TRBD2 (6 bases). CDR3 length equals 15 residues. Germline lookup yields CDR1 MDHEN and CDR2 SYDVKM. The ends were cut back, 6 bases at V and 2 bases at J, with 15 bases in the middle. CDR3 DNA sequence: TGTGCCAGCAGCCTAGGGGACTTTGCCACAGATACGCAGTATTTT. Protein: CASSLGDFATDTQYF.

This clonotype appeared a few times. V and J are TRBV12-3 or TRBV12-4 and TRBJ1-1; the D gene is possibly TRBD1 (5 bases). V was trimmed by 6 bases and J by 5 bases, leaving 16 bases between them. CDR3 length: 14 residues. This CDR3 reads CASSLLQKGTEAFF. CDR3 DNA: TGTGCCAGCAGCCTCCTGCAAAAGGGGACTGAAGCTTTCTTT.

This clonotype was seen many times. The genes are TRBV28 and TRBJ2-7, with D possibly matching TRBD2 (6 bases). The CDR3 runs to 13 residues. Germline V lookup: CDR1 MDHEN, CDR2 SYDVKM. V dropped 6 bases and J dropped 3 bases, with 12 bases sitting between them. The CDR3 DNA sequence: TGTGCCAGCAGCATAGCGGATTACTACGAGCAGTACTTC. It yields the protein CASSIADYYEQYF.

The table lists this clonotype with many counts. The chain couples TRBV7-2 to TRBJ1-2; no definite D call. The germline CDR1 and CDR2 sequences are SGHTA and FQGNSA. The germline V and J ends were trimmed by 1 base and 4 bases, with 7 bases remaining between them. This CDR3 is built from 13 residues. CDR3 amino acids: CASSLVWTYGYTF. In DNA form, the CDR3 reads TGTGCCAGCAGCTTAGTGTGGACCTATGGCTACACCTTC.

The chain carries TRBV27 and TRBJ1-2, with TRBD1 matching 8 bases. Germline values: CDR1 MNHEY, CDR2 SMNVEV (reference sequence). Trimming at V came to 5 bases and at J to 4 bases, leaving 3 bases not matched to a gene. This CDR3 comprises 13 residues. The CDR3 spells CASSITGGYGYTF. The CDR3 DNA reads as TGTGCCAGCAGTATAACAGGGGGCTATGGCTACACCTTC.

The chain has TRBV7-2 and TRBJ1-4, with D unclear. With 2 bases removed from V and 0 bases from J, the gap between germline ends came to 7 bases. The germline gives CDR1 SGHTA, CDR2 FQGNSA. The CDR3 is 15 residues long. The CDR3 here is CASSLFYATNEKLFF. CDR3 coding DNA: TGTGCCAGCAGCTTATTCTACGCAACTAATGAAAAACTGTTTTTT.

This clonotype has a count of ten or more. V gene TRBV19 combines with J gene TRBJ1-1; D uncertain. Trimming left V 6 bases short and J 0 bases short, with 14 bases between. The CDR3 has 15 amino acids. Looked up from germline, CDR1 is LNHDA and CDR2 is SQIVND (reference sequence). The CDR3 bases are TGTGCCAGTAGCTCCTGGGCCCGGATGAACACTGAAGCTTTCTTT. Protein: CASSSWARMNTEAFF.

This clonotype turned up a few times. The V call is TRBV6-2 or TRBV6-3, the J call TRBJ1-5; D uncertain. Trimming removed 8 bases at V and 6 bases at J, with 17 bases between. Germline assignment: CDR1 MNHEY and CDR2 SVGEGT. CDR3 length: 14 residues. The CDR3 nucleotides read TGTGCCAGCCTCCAGAGACGAGGCGGTCAGCCCCAGCATTTT. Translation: CASLQRRGGQPQHF.

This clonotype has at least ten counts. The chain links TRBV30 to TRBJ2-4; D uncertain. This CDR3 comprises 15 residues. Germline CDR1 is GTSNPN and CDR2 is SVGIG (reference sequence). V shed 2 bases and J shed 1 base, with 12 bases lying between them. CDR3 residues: CAWSPLGMAKNIQYF. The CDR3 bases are TGTGCCTGGAGTCCCTTGGGGATGGCCAAAAACATTCAGTACTTC.

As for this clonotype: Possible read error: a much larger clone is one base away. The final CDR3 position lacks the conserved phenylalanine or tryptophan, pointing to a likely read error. The CDR3 DNA reads as TGTGCCAGCAGCTTGTTAGGCGGTGGGGAGACCCAGTACCTC. This encodes CASSLLGGGETQYL. V and J are TRBV7-2 and TRBJ2-5; D gene ambiguous. CDR1 SGHTA and CDR2 FQGNSA come from the germline V gene. V lost 3 bases and J lost 5, with 13 bases in between. The CDR3 has 14 residues.

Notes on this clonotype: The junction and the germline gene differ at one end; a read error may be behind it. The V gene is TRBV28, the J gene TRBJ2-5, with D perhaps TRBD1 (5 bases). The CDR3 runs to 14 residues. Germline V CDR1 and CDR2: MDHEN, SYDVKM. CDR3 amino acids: CASSLDSTQGTQYF. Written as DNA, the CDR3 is TGTGCCAGCAGCCTAGACAGCACACAAGGGACCCAGTACTTC.

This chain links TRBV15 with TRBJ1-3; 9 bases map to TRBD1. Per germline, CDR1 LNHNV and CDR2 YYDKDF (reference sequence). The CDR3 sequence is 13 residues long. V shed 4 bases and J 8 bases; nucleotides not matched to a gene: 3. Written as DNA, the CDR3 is TGTGCCACCAGCAAGGACAGGGGCTACACCATATATTTT. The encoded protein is CATSKDRGYTIYF. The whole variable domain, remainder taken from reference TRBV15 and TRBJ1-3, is DAMVIQNPRYQVTQFGKPVTLSCSQTLNHNVMYWYQQKSSQAPKLLFHYYDKDFNNEADTPDNFQSRRPNTSFCFLDIRSPGLGDTAMYLCATSKDRGYTIYFGEGSWLTVV.

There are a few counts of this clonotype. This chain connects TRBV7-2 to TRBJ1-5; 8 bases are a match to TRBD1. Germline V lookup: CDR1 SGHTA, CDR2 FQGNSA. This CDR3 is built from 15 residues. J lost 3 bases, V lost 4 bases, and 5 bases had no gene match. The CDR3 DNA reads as TGTGCCAGCAGCTGGACAGGGATGAACAATCAGCCCCAGCATTTT. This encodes CASSWTGMNNQPQHF.

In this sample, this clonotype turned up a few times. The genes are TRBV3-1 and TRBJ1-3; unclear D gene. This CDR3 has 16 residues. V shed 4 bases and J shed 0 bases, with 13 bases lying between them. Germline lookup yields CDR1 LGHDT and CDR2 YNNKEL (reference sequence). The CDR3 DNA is TGTGCCAGCAGCCTCGAACCACGAATCTCTGGAAACACCATATATTTT. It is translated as CASSLEPRISGNTIYF.

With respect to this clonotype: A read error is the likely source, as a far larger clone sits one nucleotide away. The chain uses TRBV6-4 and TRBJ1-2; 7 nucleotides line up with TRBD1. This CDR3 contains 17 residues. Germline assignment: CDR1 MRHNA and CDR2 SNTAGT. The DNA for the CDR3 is TGCGCCAGCAGGATCCCCGACAGGGATCGGAACGGCGGTGGCTACACCTTC. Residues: CASRIPDRDRNGGGYTF.

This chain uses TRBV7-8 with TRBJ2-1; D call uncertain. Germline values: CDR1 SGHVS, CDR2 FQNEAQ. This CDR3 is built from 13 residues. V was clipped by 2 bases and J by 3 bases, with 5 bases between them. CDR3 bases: TGTGCCAGCAGCTTATCCAACTACAATGAGCAGTTCTTC. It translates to CASSLSNYNEQFF.

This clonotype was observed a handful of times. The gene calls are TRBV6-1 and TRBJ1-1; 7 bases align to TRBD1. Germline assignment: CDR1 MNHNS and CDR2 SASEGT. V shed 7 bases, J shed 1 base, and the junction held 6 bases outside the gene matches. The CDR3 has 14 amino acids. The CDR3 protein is CASNLGGRNTEAFF. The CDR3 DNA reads TGTGCCAGCAATTTAGGGGGCCGGAACACTGAAGCTTTCTTT.